The 19 T cell receptor beta chains presented below share a single source sample, sequenced in a study of Ad26.COV2.S vaccination and SARS-CoV-2 variants. Data came from immunoSEQ multiplex PCR; TCRdb stores just in-frame clones and leaves some out. The sample lists about 390,000 clones; about 90% were seen once. Stated treatment: 19 received Ad26.COV2.S at low or high dose, single or two shots; several received placebo; per-sample allocation not given. Sampling occurred on day 63 after the first vaccine or placebo injection. The sample here was peripheral blood, taken in a trial of Ad26.COV2.S vaccine versus placebo. These receptors were collected from a person aged 18-65 years who received the Ad26.COV2.S COVID-19 vaccine or a placebo.

The rearrangement uses TRBV11-2 and TRBJ2-7; weak D call: TRBD2 (5 bases). The germline V and J ends were trimmed by 7 bases and 5 bases, with 18 bases remaining between them. Germline CDR1 and CDR2: SGHAT and FQNNGV. The CDR3 consists of 14 residues. The CDR3 spells CASTLTGVFHEQYF. The CDR3 DNA is TGTGCCAGCACCTTGACCGGGGTTTTTCACGAGCAGTACTTC. Full variable domain (outside the CDR3, taken from reference TRBV11-2 and TRBJ2-7): EAGVAQSPRYKIIEKRQSVAFWCNPISGHATLYWYQQILGQGPKLLIQFQNNGVVDDSQLPKDRFSAERLKGVDSTLKIQPAKLEDSAVYLCASTLTGVFHEQYFGPGTRLTVT.

This rearrangement joins TRBV5-1 to TRBJ2-1; the match to TRBD2 covers 15 bases. Per the germline V gene, CDR1 is SGHRS and CDR2 is YFSETQ. V lost 3 bases and J lost 13; bases outside the gene matches: 17. The CDR3 has 18 residues. CDR3 bases: TGCGCCAGCAGCTCACCAAGGACTAGCGGGGGGGCCCTCCGTTTTCAGTTCTTC. Its translation is CASSSPRTSGGALRFQFF.

The V gene is TRBV19, the J gene TRBJ2-1; D is undetermined. V was clipped by 2 bases and J by 2 bases, with 4 bases between them. The CDR3 has 13 amino acids. Germline V gene data show CDR1 as LNHDA and CDR2 as SQIVND (reference sequence). CDR3 region: CASSIQAYNEQFF. The DNA of the CDR3 is TGTGCCAGTAGTATACAGGCCTACAATGAGCAGTTCTTC.

The V and J genes are TRBV15 and TRBJ1-6; D is undetermined. V was cut by 3 bases and J by 0 bases, with 9 bases left in between. The CDR3 is made up of 16 amino acids. The germline gives CDR1 LNHNV, CDR2 YYDKDF (reference sequence). The CDR3 is CATSSLLSSYNSPLHF. The CDR3 DNA reads TGTGCCACCAGCAGTTTGTTGAGCTCCTATAATTCACCCCTCCACTTT.

This clone turned up a few times. The CDR3 region has the DNA TGTGCCAGCAGAAAACTAGCGGGGTCTACCTACAATGAGCAGTTCTTC. It translates to CASRKLAGSTYNEQFF. V and J are TRBV2 and TRBJ2-1; 10 bases agree with TRBD2. The length of the CDR3 is 16 residues. Germline assignment: CDR1 SNHLY and CDR2 FYNNEI. J was trimmed by 2 bases and V by 6 bases; bases with no gene match: 7.

The chain is built from TRBV4-3 and TRBJ1-1; TRBD1 is a possible D gene (6 bases). CDR1 and CDR2 (germline): LGHNA, YSLEER. The CDR3 runs to 15 residues. Trimming took 0 bases from V and 4 from J, leaving 12 bases between them. In DNA, the CDR3 is TGCGCCAGCAGCCAAGACCCAGGGGTGGGCACTGAAGCTTTCTTT. It yields the protein CASSQDPGVGTEAFF.

The rearrangement uses TRBV30 and TRBJ2-5; 10 bases line up with TRBD2. After removal of 4 bases from V and 2 bases from J, the junction contained 10 bases not matched to a gene. Germline CDR1 is GTSNPN and CDR2 is SVGIG (reference sequence). The CDR3 sequence is 16 residues long. The CDR3 DNA reads as TGTGCCTGGAACGGGGCTAGCGGGGGTTTACAAGAGACCCAGTACTTC. Amino acids: CAWNGASGGLQETQYF. Filled out from reference TRBV30 and TRBJ2-5, the complete variable domain reads SQTIHQWPATLVQPVGSPLSLECTVEGTSNPNLYWYRQAAGRGLQLLFYSVGIGQISSEVPQNLSASRPQDRQFILSSKKLLLSDSGFYLCAWNGASGGLQETQYFGPGTRLLVL.

This chain joins TRBV4-3 and TRBJ2-7, with D hard to call. This CDR3 is built from 15 residues. Trimming took 0 bases from V and 2 from J, leaving 11 bases between them. CDR1 and CDR2 (germline): LGHNA, YSLEER. The CDR3 coding sequence is TGCGCCAGCAGCCAAGATTGGACGGATACCTACGAGCAGTACTTC. Translation: CASSQDWTDTYEQYF.

The chain has TRBV5-1 and TRBJ1-5; TRBD1 matches at 7 bases. J gave up 3 bases and V 3 bases, and 6 bases lay outside the gene matches. CDR1 and CDR2 from the germline V gene are SGHRS and YFSETQ. The CDR3 is made up of 15 amino acids. The CDR3 DNA follows: TGCGCCAGCAGCTGGACAGGCGTATTCAATCAGCCCCAGCATTTT. Its translation is CASSWTGVFNQPQHF.

The chain recombines TRBV27 with TRBJ2-2; a possible D gene is TRBD2 (7 bases). V was clipped by 6 bases and J by 6 bases, with 14 bases between them. Germline CDR1 is MNHEY and CDR2 is SMNVEV (reference sequence). The CDR3 consists of 14 residues. The CDR3 protein is CASRRGHVSGELFF. Written as DNA, the CDR3 is TGTGCCAGCAGGCGGGGGCATGTGTCCGGGGAGCTGTTTTTT.

This sequence joins TRBV19 and TRBJ2-6; D is unclear. The V end was cut by 6 bases, the J end by 2 bases, with 2 bases between. The V gene's germline CDR1 is LNHDA and CDR2 SQIVND (reference sequence). The length of the CDR3 is 12 residues. For the CDR3, the DNA is TGTGCCAGTAGAACTGGGGCCAACGTCCTGACTTTC. Protein product: CASRTGANVLTF.

The V call is TRBV7-9, the J call TRBJ1-5; D may be TRBD1 (5 bases). The ends were cut back, 6 bases at V and 0 bases at J, with 12 bases in the middle. Germline lookup yields CDR1 SEHNR and CDR2 FQNEAQ (reference sequence). The CDR3 totals 15 residues. CDR3 residues: CASSQRGDSNQPQHF. The CDR3 DNA follows: TGTGCCAGCAGTCAGAGAGGGGATAGCAATCAGCCCCAGCATTTT.

V is TRBV5-4 and J is TRBJ2-7; the D call may be TRBD1 or TRBD2 (5 bases each). Germline lookup yields CDR1 SGHNT and CDR2 YYREEE (reference sequence). V gave up 4 bases and J gave up 2 bases, with 13 bases separating them. This CDR3 has 14 amino acids. CDR3 DNA sequence: TGTGCCAGCAGCCAAGGGACGCCTCCCTACGAGCAGTACTTC. Translating it yields CASSQGTPPYEQYF.

On this clone itself: A junction boundary mismatches the germline segment, possibly from a read error. The rearrangement links TRBV30 to TRBJ2-5; D may correspond to TRBD1 or TRBD2 (5 bases each). The CDR3 runs to 11 residues. Germline V CDR1 and CDR2: GTSNPN, SVGIG (reference sequence). The CDR3: CGWGNRETQYF. The CDR3, as DNA: TGCGGGTGGGGGAACCGGGAGACCCAGTACTTC.

The CDR3 spells CASTQPPLRYEQYF. In DNA form, the CDR3 reads TGCGCCAGCACCCAACCGCCTCTACGCTACGAGCAGTACTTC. The rearrangement links TRBV23-1 to TRBJ2-7; D unclear. TRBV23-1 is noted as an ORF with a role that remains uncertain. The CDR3 has 14 amino acids. Trimming shortened V by 7 bases and J by 3 bases, and 16 bases separated the two germline ends.

The rearrangement joins TRBV18 to TRBJ1-1; D may be TRBD1 (5 bases). Germline loops: CDR1 KGHSH, CDR2 LQKENI. This CDR3 comprises 16 residues. Trimming pared 0 bases from V and 1 base from J, leaving 12 bases between. CDR3 sequence reads: CASSPPFPRENTEAFF. The CDR3 nucleotides read TGTGCCAGCTCACCACCGTTTCCCAGGGAGAACACTGAAGCTTTCTTT. The whole variable domain, remainder taken from reference TRBV18 and TRBJ1-1, is NAGVMQNPRHLVRRRGQEARLRCSPMKGHSHVYWYRQLPEEGLKFMVYLQKENIIDESGMPKERFSAEFPKEGPSILRIQQVVRGDSAAYFCASSPPFPRENTEAFFGQGTRLTVV.

This clone was seen once. The chain couples TRBV7-9 to TRBJ2-7, with unresolved D. V lost 2 bases to trimming and J lost 3 bases, with 8 bases between them. The CDR3 has 13 amino acids. CDR1 and CDR2 from the germline V gene are SEHNR and FQNEAQ (reference sequence). CDR3 nucleotides: TGTGCCAGCAGCTTAAATGGTATCTACGAGCAGTACTTC. Translation: CASSLNGIYEQYF.

The chain joins TRBV28 to TRBJ2-5; 9 bases align to TRBD2. The CDR3 spans 16 residues. CDR1 and CDR2 (germline): MDHEN, SYDVKM. V was pared by 5 bases and J by 5 bases, with 12 bases of the junction left unmatched. The CDR3, as DNA: TGTGCCAGCAGTCTCGAATCGGGACTAGCCGAGGAGACCCAGTACTTC. It yields the protein CASSLESGLAEETQYF.

This chain links TRBV2 with TRBJ2-1, with 8 bases matching TRBD1. Trimming took 4 bases from V and 2 from J; bases not matched to a gene: 1. The CDR3 is made up of 14 amino acids. CDR1 and CDR2 from the germline V gene are SNHLY and FYNNEI. CDR3 coding DNA: TGTGCCAGCAGTGTACAGGGGGCCTACAATGAGCAGTTCTTC. It yields the protein CASSVQGAYNEQFF.